This T cell receptor beta chain comes out of a study of response to subunit inactivated influenza vaccine. Study results and limitations: There was a suggestion from the authors that each seasonal influenza vaccination recruits few new T cells.

One entry per CDR3 protein results from TCRdb running MiXCR on the RT-PCR reads. The sample carries about 700,000 distinct CDR3 sequences, over 11% recorded once. Regarding this clonotype: Its antigen is undetermined.

The receptor's source is a man aged 45-60 years who received an inactivated influenza vaccine. The sequenced sample was PBMCs from blood, obtained less than 15 days before vaccination.

CDR3 loop: CASSYVGNQPQHF. The CDR3 bases are TGTGCCAGCAGTTATGTAGGGAACCAGCCCCAGCATTTT. J is TRBJ1-5 and V is TRBV6-6; D uncertain. Looked up from germline, CDR1 is MNHNY and CDR2 is SVGAGI (reference sequence). V was shortened by 3 bases and J by 7 bases, with 10 bases between the two germline ends. The CDR3 is 13 amino acids.